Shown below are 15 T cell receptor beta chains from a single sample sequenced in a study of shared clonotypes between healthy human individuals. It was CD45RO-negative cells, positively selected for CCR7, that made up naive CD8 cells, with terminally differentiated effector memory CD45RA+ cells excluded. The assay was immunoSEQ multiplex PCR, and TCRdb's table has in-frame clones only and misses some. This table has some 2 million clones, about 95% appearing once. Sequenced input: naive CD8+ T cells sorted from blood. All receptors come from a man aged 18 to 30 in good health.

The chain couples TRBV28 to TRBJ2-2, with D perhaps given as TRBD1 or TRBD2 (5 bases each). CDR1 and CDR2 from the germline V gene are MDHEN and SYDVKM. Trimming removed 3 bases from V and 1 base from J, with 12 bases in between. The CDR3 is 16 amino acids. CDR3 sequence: CASSLGRELNTGELFF. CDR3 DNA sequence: TGTGCCAGCAGTTTGGGCAGGGAGTTGAACACCGGGGAGCTGTTTTTT.

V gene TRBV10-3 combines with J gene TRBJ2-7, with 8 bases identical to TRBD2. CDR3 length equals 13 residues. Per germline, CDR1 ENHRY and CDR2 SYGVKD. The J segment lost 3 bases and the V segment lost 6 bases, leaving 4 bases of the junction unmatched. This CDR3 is CAISVGTSYEQYF. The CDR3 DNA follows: TGTGCCATCAGCGTAGGGACTAGCTACGAGCAGTACTTC.

CDR3 region: CASRSTGGADYGYTF. The CDR3 DNA sequence: TGTGCCAGCAGGTCGACAGGGGGCGCCGACTATGGCTACACCTTC. This chain links TRBV6-6 with TRBJ1-2; 10 nucleotides agree with TRBD1. The CDR3 consists of 15 residues. The J segment lost 3 bases and the V segment lost 6 bases, leaving 7 bases of the junction unmatched. CDR1 MNHNY and CDR2 SVGAGI come from the germline V gene (reference sequence).

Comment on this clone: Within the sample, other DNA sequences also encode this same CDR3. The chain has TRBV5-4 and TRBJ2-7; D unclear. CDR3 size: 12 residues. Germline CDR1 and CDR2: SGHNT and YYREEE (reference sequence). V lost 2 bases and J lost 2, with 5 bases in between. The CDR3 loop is CASSFDAYEQYF. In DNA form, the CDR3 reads TGTGCCAGCAGCTTTGACGCCTACGAGCAGTACTTC.

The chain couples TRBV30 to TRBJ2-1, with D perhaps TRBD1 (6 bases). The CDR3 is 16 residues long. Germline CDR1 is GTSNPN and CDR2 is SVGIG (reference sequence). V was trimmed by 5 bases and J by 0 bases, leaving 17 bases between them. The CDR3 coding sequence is TGTGCCTGGGACTGGGGGCGGGTTAGCTCCTACAATGAGCAGTTCTTC. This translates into CAWDWGRVSSYNEQFF.

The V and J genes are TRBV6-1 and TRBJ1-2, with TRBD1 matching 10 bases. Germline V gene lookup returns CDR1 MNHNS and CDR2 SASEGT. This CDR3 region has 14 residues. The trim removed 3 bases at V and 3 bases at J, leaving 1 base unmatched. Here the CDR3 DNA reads TGTGCCAGCAGTGAGGGGACAGGGGACTATGGCTACACCTTC. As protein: CASSEGTGDYGYTF.

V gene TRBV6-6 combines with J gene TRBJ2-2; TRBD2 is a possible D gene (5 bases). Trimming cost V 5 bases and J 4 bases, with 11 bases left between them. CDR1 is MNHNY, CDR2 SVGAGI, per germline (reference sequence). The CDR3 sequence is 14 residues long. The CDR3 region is CASSDGVLTGELFF. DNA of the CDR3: TGTGCCAGCAGTGACGGGGTCCTCACCGGGGAGCTGTTTTTT.

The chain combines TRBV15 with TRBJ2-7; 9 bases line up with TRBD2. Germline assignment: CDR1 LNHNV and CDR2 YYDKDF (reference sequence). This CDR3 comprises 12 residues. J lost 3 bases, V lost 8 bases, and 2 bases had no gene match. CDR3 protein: CATGTSLYEQYF. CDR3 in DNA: TGTGCCACCGGGACTAGCCTCTACGAGCAGTACTTC.

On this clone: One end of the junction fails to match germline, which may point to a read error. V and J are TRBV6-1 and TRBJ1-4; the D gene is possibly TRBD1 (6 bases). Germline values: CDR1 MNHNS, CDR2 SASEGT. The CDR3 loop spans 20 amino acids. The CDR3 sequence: CASCERGWVGTGTQNEKLFF. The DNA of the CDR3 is TGTGCCAGCTGTGAAAGGGGGTGGGTTGGGACCGGGACTCAGAATGAAAAACTGTTTTTT.

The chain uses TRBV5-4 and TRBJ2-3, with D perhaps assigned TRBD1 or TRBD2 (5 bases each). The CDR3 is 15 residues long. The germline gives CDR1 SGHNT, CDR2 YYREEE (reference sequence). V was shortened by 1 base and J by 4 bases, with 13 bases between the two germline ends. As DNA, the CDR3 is TGTGCCAGCAGCTTGTGGGACCTCTCAGCAGATACGCAGTATTTT. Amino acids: CASSLWDLSADTQYF.

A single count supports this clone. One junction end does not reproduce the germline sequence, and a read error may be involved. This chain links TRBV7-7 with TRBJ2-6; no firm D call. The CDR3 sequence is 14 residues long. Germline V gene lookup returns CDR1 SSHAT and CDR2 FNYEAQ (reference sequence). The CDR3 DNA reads TGTGCTAGCAGCCCGAAATCTGGGGCCAACGTCCTGACTTTC. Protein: CASSPKSGANVLTF.

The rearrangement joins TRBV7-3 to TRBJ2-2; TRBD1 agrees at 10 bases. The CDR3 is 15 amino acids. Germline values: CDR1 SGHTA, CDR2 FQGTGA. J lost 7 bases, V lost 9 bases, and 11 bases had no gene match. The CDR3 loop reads CASDRQGARIGELFF. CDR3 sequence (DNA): TGTGCCAGTGACCGACAGGGGGCGAGAATCGGGGAGCTGTTTTTT.

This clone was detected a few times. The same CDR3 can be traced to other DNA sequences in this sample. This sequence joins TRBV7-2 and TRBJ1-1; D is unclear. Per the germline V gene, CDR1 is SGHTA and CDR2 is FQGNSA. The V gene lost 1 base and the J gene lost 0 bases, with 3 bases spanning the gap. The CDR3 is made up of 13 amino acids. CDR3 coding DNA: TGTGCCAGCAGCTTAGTTATGAACACTGAAGCTTTCTTT. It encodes CASSLVMNTEAFF.

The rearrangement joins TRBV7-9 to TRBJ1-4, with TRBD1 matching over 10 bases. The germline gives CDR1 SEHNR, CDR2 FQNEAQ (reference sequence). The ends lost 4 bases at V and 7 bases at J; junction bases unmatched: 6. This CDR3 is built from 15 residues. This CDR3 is CASSSSGTGVEKLFF. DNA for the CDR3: TGTGCCAGCAGCTCCTCCGGGACAGGGGTTGAAAAACTGTTTTTT.

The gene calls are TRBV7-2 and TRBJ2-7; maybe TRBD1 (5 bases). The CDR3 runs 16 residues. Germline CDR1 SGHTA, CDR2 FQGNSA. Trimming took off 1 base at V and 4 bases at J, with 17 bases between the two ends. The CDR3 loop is CASSLGFGQGLYEQYF. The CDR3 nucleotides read TGTGCCAGCAGCTTAGGGTTCGGGCAGGGCTTATACGAGCAGTACTTC.